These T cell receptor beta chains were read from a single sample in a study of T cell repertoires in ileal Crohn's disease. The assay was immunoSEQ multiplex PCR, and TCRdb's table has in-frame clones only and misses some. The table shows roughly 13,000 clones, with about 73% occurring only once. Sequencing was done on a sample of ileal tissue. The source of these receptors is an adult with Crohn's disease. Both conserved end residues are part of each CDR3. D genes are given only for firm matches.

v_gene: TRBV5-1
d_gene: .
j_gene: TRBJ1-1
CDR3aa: CASRAGAGSFGTEAFF

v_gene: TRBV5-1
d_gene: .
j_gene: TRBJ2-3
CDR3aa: CASRRGLLNSTDTQYF

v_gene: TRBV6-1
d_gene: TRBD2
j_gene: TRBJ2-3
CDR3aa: CASSETSGRTDTQYF

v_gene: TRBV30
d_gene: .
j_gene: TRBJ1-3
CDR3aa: CAWSWQGSGNTIYF

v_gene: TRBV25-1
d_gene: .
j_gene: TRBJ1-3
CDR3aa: CASREGGASGNTIYF

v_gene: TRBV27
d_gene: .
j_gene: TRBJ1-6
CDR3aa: CASSPFYNSPLHF

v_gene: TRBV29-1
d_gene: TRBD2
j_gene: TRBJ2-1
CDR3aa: CSVDSGRVSDNEQFF

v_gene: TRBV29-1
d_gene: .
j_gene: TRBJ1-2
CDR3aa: CSVDGGDYGYTF

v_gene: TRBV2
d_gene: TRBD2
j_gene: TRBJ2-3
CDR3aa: CASSLRTSGLDTQYF

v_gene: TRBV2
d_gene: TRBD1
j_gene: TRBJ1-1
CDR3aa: CASSVGGGFSSDTEAFF

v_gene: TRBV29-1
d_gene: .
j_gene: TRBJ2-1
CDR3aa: CSALGQGSYNEQFF